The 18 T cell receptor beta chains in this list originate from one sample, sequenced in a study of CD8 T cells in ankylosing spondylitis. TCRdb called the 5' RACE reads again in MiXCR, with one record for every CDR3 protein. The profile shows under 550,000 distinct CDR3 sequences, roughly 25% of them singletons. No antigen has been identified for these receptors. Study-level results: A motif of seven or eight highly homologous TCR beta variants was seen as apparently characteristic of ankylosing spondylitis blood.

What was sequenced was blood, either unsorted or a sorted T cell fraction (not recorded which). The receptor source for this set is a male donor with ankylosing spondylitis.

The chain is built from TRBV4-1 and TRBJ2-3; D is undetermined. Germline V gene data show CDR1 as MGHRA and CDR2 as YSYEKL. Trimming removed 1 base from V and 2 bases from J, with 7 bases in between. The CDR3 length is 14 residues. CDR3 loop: CASSQGRHTDTQYF. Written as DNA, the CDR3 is TGCGCCAGCAGCCAAGGAAGGCACACAGATACGCAGTATTTT.

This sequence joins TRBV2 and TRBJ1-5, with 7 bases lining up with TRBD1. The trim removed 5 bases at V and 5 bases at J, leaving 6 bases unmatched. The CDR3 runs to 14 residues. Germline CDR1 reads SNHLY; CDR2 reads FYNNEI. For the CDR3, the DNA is TGTGCCAGCAGTCCGGGACAGTCTTATCAGCCCCAGCATTTT. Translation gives CASSPGQSYQPQHF.

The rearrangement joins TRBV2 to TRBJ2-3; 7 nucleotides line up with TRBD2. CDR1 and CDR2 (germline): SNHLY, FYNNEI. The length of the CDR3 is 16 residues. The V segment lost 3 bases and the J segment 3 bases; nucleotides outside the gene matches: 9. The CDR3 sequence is CASSDSAGDSTDTQYF. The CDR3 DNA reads TGTGCCAGCAGTGACTCGGCGGGAGATTCAACAGATACGCAGTATTTT.

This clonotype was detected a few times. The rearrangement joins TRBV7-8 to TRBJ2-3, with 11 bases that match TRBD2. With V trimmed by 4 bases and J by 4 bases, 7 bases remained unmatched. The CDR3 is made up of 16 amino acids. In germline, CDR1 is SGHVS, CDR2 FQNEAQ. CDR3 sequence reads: CASSSFSGRAADTQYF. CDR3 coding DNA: TGTGCCAGCAGCTCCTTTAGCGGGAGGGCCGCAGATACGCAGTATTTT.

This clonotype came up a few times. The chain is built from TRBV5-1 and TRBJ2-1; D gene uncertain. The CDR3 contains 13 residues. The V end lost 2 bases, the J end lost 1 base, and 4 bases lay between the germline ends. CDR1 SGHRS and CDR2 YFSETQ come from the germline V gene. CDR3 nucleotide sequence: TGCGCCAGCAGCTTCGAATCCTACAATGAGCAGTTCTTC. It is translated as CASSFESYNEQFF.

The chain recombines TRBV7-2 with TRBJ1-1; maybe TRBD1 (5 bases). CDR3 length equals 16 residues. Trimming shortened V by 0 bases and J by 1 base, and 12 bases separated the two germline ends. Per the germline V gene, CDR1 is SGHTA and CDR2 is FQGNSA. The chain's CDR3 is CASSLAQLGTNTEAFF. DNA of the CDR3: TGTGCCAGCAGCTTAGCACAGTTAGGGACGAACACTGAAGCTTTCTTT.

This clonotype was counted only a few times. Here the CDR3 DNA reads TGTGCCAGCAGCGTAGAGTCGAGGGGGGCCGGTGAGCAGTTCTTC. Residues: CASSVESRGAGEQFF. This chain joins TRBV9 and TRBJ2-1, with D perhaps assigned TRBD1 or TRBD2 (6 bases each). Trimming pared 0 bases from V and 9 bases from J, leaving 16 bases between. Germline-derived CDR1 and CDR2 are SGDLS and YYNGEE. The CDR3 consists of 15 residues.

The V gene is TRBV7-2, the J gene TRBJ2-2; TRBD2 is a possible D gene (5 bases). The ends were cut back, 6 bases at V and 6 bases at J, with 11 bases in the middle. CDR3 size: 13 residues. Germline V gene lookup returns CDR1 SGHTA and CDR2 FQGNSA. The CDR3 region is CASRLGNPGELFF. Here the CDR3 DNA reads TGTGCCAGCAGACTAGGCAACCCCGGGGAGCTGTTTTTT.

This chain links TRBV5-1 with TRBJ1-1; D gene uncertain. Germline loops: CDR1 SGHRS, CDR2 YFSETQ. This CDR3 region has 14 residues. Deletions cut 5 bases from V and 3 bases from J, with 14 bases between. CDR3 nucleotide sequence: TGCGCCAGCAGACCGGGCCCTGGGGACACTGAAGCTTTCTTT. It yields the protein CASRPGPGDTEAFF.

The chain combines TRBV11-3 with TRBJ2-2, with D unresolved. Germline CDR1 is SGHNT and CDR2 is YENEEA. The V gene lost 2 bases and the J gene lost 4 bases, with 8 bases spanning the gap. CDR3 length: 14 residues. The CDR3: CASSLRAATGELFF. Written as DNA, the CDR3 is TGTGCCAGCAGCTTACGTGCAGCCACCGGGGAGCTGTTTTTT.

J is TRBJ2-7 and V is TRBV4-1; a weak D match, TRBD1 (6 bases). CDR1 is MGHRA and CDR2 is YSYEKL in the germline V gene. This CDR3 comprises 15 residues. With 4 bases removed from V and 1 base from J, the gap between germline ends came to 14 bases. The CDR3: CASSPAFRGSYEQYV. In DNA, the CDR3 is TGCGCCAGCAGCCCGGCTTTCAGGGGATCCTACGAGCAGTACGTC.

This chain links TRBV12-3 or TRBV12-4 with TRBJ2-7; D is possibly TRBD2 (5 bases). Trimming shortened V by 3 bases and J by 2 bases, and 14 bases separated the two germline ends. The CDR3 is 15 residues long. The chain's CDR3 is CASSLGSTPPYEQYF. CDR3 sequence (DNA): TGTGCCAGCAGTTTGGGGAGTACCCCCCCCTACGAGCAGTACTTC.

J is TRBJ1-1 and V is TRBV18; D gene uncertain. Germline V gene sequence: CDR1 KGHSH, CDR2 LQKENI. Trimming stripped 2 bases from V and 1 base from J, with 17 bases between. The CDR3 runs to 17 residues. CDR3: CASSPGGVPYPNTEAFF. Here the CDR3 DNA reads TGTGCCAGCTCACCAGGCGGGGTCCCTTACCCGAACACTGAAGCTTTCTTT.

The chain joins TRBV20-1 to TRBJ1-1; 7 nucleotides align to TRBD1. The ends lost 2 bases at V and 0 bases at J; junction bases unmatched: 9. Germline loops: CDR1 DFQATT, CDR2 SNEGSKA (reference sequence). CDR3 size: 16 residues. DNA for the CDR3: TGCAGTGCTAGAACCCACTGGGACAGAGTGAACACTGAAGCTTTCTTT. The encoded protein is CSARTHWDRVNTEAFF.

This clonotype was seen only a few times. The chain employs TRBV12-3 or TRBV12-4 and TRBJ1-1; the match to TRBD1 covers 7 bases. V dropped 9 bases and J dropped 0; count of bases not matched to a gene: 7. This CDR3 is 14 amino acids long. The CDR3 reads CASKTTGMNTEAFF. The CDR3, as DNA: TGTGCCAGTAAAACGACAGGGATGAACACTGAAGCTTTCTTT.

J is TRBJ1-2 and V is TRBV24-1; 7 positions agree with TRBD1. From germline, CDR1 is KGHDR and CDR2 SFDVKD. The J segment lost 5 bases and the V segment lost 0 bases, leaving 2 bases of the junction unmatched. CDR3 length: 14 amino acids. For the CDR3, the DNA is TGTGCCACCAGTGATTTGACAGGGGATTATGGCTACACCTTC. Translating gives CATSDLTGDYGYTF.

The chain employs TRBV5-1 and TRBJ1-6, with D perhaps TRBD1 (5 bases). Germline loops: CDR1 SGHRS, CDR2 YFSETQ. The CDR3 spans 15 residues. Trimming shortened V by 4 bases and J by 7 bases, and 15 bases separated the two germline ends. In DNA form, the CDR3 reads TGCGCCAGCAGCGCCCAGAGGGGTGGGAATTCACCCCTCCACTTT. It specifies CASSAQRGGNSPLHF. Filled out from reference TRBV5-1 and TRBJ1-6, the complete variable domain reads KAGVTQTPRYLIKTRGQQVTLSCSPISGHRSVSWYQQTPGQGLQFLFEYFSETQRNKGNFPGRFSGRQFSNSRSEMNVSTLELGDSALYLCASSAQRGGNSPLHFGNGTRLTVT.

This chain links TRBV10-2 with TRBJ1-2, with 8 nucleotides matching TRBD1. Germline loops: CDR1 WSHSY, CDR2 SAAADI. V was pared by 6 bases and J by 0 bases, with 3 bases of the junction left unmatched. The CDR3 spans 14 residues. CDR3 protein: CASSWDRTNYGYTF. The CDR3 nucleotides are TGCGCCAGCAGCTGGGACAGGACTAACTATGGCTACACCTTC.